The rows below give T cell receptor beta chains drawn from one sample of a study of blood T cells in healthy people across ages. TCRdb independently ran MiXCR on the 5' RACE reads; one entry per CDR3 protein. The sample lists about 1.4 million distinct CDR3 sequences; approximately 63% were seen once. Sequencing was carried out using blood. These receptors originate from a man younger than 35 in good health. The CDR3 runs from the conserved cysteine through the conserved F or W. D genes are given only for firm matches. Where a row states a size, it is once, few, many or the class of an expanded clone; other rows omit it.

D gene	V gene	clone size	J gene	CDR3 protein	CDR3 DNA
TRBD1	TRBV4-1	.	TRBJ2-5	CASSPGTGWQETQYF	TGCGCCAGCAGCCCCGGGACAGGGTGGCAAGAGACCCAGTACTTC
.	TRBV21-1	few	TRBJ2-1	CASSKGSRGLGHSYNEQFF	TGTGCCAGCAGCAAAGGCTCCCGGGGGTTGGGGCACTCCTACAATGAGCAGTTCTTC
.	TRBV6-5	.	TRBJ2-1	CASSYSRTANEFF	TGTGCCAGCAGTTACTCGAGGACAGCTAACGAGTTCTTC
.	TRBV12-3/TRBV12-4	.	TRBJ2-1	CASSLKRQSSYNEQFF	TGTGCCAGCAGTTTGAAGCGCCAGAGCTCCTACAATGAGCAGTTCTTC
TRBD1	TRBV6-2/TRBV6-3	.	TRBJ1-5	CASSHFSTGGLYSNQPQHF	TGTGCCAGCAGTCATTTCTCGACAGGGGGGCTTTATAGCAATCAGCCCCAGCATTTT
.	TRBV27	.	TRBJ2-7	CASSLPQLPTEQYF	TGTGCCAGCAGTTTACCCCAATTACCCACCGAGCAGTACTTC
.	TRBV20-1	.	TRBJ2-5	CSARGVGGWTQYF	TGCAGTGCTAGAGGGGTTGGGGGTTGGACCCAGTACTTC
TRBD1	TRBV5-1	.	TRBJ1-2	CASSDSQGAYGYTF	TGCGCCAGCAGCGATTCACAGGGGGCGTATGGCTACACCTTC
.	TRBV12-2	.	TRBJ2-7	CASRLVAGMGQGHYEQYF	TGTGCAAGTCGCTTAGTGGCGGGAATGGGACAGGGGCACTACGAGCAGTACTTC
TRBD2	TRBV5-1	.	TRBJ2-1	CASSLGEGLNEQFF	TGCGCCAGCAGCTTAGGGGAGGGCCTGAATGAGCAGTTCTTC
.	TRBV4-1	few	TRBJ2-1	CASSQYRTLQGYNEQFF	TGCGCCAGCAGCCAATATAGGACCCTCCAAGGGTACAATGAGCAGTTCTTC
.	TRBV13	.	TRBJ2-1	CASSALPGPNNEQFF	TGTGCCAGCAGCGCACTTCCGGGACCCAATAATGAGCAGTTCTTC
TRBD1	TRBV6-2/TRBV6-3	.	TRBJ2-5	CASSTQGQPLQETQYF	TGTGCCAGCAGTACCCAGGGACAGCCCCTCCAAGAGACCCAGTACTTC
.	TRBV28	.	TRBJ1-2	CASSWGPDTNYGYTF	TGTGCCAGCAGTTGGGGTCCAGATACAAACTATGGCTACACCTTC
.	TRBV29-1	.	TRBJ1-3	CSARLGAGNTIYF	TGCAGCGCTCGGCTGGGGGCTGGAAACACCATATATTTT
.	TRBV5-1	once	TRBJ2-5	CASTERTAQETLYF	TGCGCCAGCACCGAAAGGACGGCACAAGAGACCCTGTACTTC
.	TRBV10-1	.	TRBJ2-5	CASSETAWETQYF	TGCGCCAGCAGCGAGACTGCCTGGGAGACCCAGTACTTC
TRBD2	TRBV7-9	.	TRBJ2-7	CASTPRASGAYNEQYF	TGTGCCAGCACCCCCCGGGCTAGCGGAGCCTACAATGAGCAGTACTTC
.	TRBV29-1	.	TRBJ2-7	CGVEDEDTYEQYF	TGCGGCGTCGAGGATGAGGACACCTACGAGCAGTACTTC
.	TRBV9	.	TRBJ1-1	CASSDPAPEAFF	TGTGCCAGCAGCGACCCCGCTCCTGAAGCTTTCTTT
.	TRBV15	.	TRBJ2-3	CATSDEQDTQYF	TGTGCCACCAGCGATGAGCAGGATACGCAGTATTTT
.	TRBV20-1	few	TRBJ1-5	CSARTDSNQPQHF	TGCAGTGCTAGAACGGATAGCAATCAGCCCCAGCATTTT
TRBD2	TRBV27	.	TRBJ2-1	CASSIASGSLNEQFF	TGTGCCAGCAGTATCGCTAGCGGGAGTCTCAATGAGCAGTTCTTC
.	TRBV29-1	.	TRBJ1-2	CSVPPDGDGGYTF	TGCAGCGTCCCACCAGACGGGGACGGGGGCTACACCTTC
TRBD2	TRBV4-1	once	TRBJ2-1	CATSLSGGTFNEQFF	TGCGCCACCTCACTGAGCGGGGGGACTTTCAATGAGCAGTTCTTC
TRBD2	TRBV29-1	many	TRBJ2-7	CSGAIAGRSYEQYF	TGCAGCGGGGCCATAGCGGGGCGCTCCTACGAGCAGTACTTC
.	TRBV3-1	.	TRBJ2-6	CASSHLLTRRADYSGANVLTF	TGTGCCAGCAGCCACCTTCTCACTAGGAGGGCAGACTACTCTGGGGCCAACGTCCTGACTTTC
.	TRBV3-1	.	TRBJ2-4	CASSQDGVSKDIQYF	TGTGCCAGCAGCCAGGATGGAGTAAGCAAAGACATTCAGTACTTC
.	TRBV10-1	.	TRBJ2-1	CASSGIAGEQFF	TGCGCCAGCAGTGGGATAGCAGGCGAGCAGTTCTTC
TRBD2	TRBV7-9	.	TRBJ2-1	CASSLAPGGPLSYNEQFF	TGTGCCAGCAGCTTAGCACCGGGGGGACCTCTCTCCTACAATGAGCAGTTCTTC
TRBD2	TRBV4-1	.	TRBJ2-5	CASSQDGVGGALETQYF	TGCGCCAGCAGCCAAGACGGGGTCGGGGGGGCTTTAGAGACCCAGTACTTC
.	TRBV7-2	few	TRBJ2-3	CASSFPSLYGSTQYF	TGTGCCAGCAGCTTTCCCTCTCTGTATGGGTCTACGCAGTATTTT
.	TRBV4-1	.	TRBJ2-4	CASSQEDVNDIQYF	TGCGCCAGCAGCCAAGAAGATGTGAACGACATTCAGTACTTC
TRBD1	TRBV29-1	.	TRBJ2-7	CSVRDREFEQYF	TGCAGCGTCCGGGACAGGGAGTTCGAGCAGTACTTC
.	TRBV20-1	many	TRBJ2-7	CSARELAGRYEQYF	TGCAGTGCTAGAGAATTGGCAGGGCGCTACGAGCAGTACTTC
.	TRBV29-1	.	TRBJ2-7	CSVEDLGGYEQYF	TGCAGCGTTGAAGATCTAGGGGGTTACGAGCAGTACTTC
TRBD2	TRBV12-3/TRBV12-4	.	TRBJ2-1	CASTWGLAGGSSYNEQFF	TGTGCCAGCACCTGGGGGCTAGCGGGAGGGAGCTCCTACAATGAGCAGTTCTTC
TRBD1	TRBV5-6	few	TRBJ1-2	CASSLTPDRPYNGYTF	TGTGCCAGCAGCTTGACGCCGGACAGGCCCTATAACGGCTACACCTTC
.	TRBV27	.	TRBJ2-2	CASSLANGELFF	TGTGCCAGCAGTTTAGCTAACGGGGAGCTGTTTTTT
.	TRBV7-2	.	TRBJ2-7	CASTLVAPTYEQYF	TGTGCCAGCACCTTAGTCGCGCCAACCTACGAGCAGTACTTC
TRBD1	TRBV7-2	few	TRBJ1-4	CASSTPTGMIEKLFF	TGTGCCAGCAGCACCCCGACAGGGATGATTGAAAAACTGTTTTTT
.	TRBV9	once	TRBJ2-7	CASSAASRAYEQYF	TGTGCCAGCAGCGCCGCCTCCCGCGCCTACGAGCAGTACTTC
TRBD1	TRBV20-1	.	TRBJ2-2	CSAPDRGDTGELFF	TGCAGTGCTCCCGACAGGGGCGACACCGGGGAGCTGTTTTTT
TRBD1	TRBV9	few	TRBJ2-1	CASSPRDRVFGNEQFF	TGTGCCAGCAGCCCCCGGGACAGGGTCTTTGGCAATGAGCAGTTCTTC
.	TRBV7-2	.	TRBJ1-3	CASSQRDAGQRTSGNTIYF	TGTGCCAGCAGCCAAAGAGATGCGGGACAAAGAACCTCTGGAAACACCATATATTTT
.	TRBV6-6	.	TRBJ2-2	CASSPLGGSTGELFF	TGTGCCAGCAGTCCATTAGGGGGGAGCACCGGGGAGCTGTTTTTT
.	TRBV27	.	TRBJ2-6	CASSFLNRVGANVPTF	TGTGCCAGCAGTTTCTTAAACAGGGTCGGAGCCAACGTCCCGACTTTC
TRBD2	TRBV10-3	.	TRBJ2-3	CATRGLAGYTDTQYF	TGTGCCACCAGGGGACTAGCGGGATACACAGATACGCAGTATTTT
.	TRBV3-1	many	TRBJ2-7	CASSQGLEREQYF	TGTGCCAGCAGCCAAGGGCTAGAGCGCGAGCAGTACTTC
TRBD2	TRBV5-1	many	TRBJ2-5	CASSFGAGMETQYF	TGCGCCAGCAGCTTCGGAGCGGGGATGGAGACCCAGTACTTC
TRBD1	TRBV4-1	.	TRBJ2-7	CASSQESGTDLYEQYF	TGCGCCAGCAGCCAAGAAAGTGGGACAGACCTCTACGAGCAGTACTTC
.	TRBV4-2	.	TRBJ2-3	CASSQEQGILTDTQYF	TGTGCCAGCAGCCAAGAACAGGGTATCCTCACAGATACGCAGTATTTT
.	TRBV6-5	.	TRBJ2-7	CASGYKYEQYF	TGTGCCAGCGGTTACAAGTACGAGCAGTACTTC
.	TRBV6-1	.	TRBJ1-1	CASSESPRRNFMNTEAFF	TGTGCCAGCAGTGAAAGTCCCCGCCGGAACTTTATGAACACTGAAGCTTTCTTT